This T cell receptor beta chain comes out of a study of T-cell reconstitution after alpha-beta-depleted transplantation in children. The CDR3 sequence is 14 residues long. Trimming removed 5 bases from V and 3 bases from J, with 13 bases in between. With respect to this clonotype: Antigen: not known.

Whole-study results and caveats: Surviving recipient cells, namely T cells and thymic progenitors, were the source of high day-60 TCRbeta diversity in some patients.

Preparing the TCRbeta library involved the use of unique molecular identifiers. In TCRdb, the PCR reads were re-called with MiXCR into one record per CDR3 protein. The repertoire holds under 750,000 distinct CDR3 sequences, with 20% to 25% as singletons. The input for sequencing was PBMCs, mostly from graft donor cells, taken 360 days after TCRalphabeta/CD19-depleted stem cell transplant. This receptor was identified in a boy under two years old who had a stem cell transplant for acute myeloid leukemia, so the T cells may come from the graft donor. J is TRBJ2-5 and V is TRBV12-3 or TRBV12-4, with D unresolved. CDR3: CASSTPDRKETQYF. The DNA for the CDR3 is TGTGCCAGCAGTACCCCGGACCGCAAAGAGACCCAGTACTTC.